Described below is a single TCR beta chain sequence and its context. Its antigen is not known. The sample comes from a study of T cell responses to AZD1222 COVID-19 vaccine. Whole-study findings and limits: Most donors were white British, females outnumbered males, and clonal diversity was possibly underestimated. The study reported that nearly half of spike-specific TCRs target unmutated variant regions.

The germline CDR1 and CDR2 sequences are SGDLS and YYNGEE. This CDR3 region has 13 residues. V was cut by 4 bases and J by 5 bases, with 13 bases left in between. Repertoires were generated with immunoSEQ multiplex PCR, while TCRdb's copy carries only in-frame clones and drops some. Of 100,000 or so clones listed, around nine tenths are singletons. The V gene is TRBV9, the J gene TRBJ2-7; D remains unclear. The sample here was peripheral blood, taken on day 0 of AZD1222 vaccination. The TCR sequence derives from an adult in good health. The CDR3 region is CASSSSVRDEQYF. CDR3 DNA sequence: TGTGCCAGCAGCTCTAGTGTAAGGGACGAGCAGTACTTC.